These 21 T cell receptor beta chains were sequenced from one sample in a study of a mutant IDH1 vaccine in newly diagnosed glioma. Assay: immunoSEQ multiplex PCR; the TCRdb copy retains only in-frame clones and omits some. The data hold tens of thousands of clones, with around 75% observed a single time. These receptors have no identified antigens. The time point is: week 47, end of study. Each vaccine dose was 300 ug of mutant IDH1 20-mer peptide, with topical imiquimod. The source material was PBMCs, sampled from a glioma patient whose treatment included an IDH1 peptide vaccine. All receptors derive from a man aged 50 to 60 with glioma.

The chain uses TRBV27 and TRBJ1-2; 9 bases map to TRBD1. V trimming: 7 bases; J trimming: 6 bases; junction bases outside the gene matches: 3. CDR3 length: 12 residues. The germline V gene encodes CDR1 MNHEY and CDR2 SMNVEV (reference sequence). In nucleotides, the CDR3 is TGTGCCAGCATGGGGACAGGGCATGGCTACACCTTC. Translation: CASMGTGHGYTF.

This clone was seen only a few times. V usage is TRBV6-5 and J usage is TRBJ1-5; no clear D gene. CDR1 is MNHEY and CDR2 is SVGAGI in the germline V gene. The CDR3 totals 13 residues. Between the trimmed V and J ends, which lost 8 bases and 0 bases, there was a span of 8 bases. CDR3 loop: CASGRNSNQPQHF. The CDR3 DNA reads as TGTGCCAGCGGACGGAATAGCAATCAGCCCCAGCATTTT.

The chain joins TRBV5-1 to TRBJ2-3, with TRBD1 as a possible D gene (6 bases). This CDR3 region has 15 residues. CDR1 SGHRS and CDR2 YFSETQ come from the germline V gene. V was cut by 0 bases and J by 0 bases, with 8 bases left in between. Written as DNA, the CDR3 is TGCGCCAGCAGCTTGGAGAGGGGGAGCACAGATACGCAGTATTTT. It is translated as CASSLERGSTDTQYF.

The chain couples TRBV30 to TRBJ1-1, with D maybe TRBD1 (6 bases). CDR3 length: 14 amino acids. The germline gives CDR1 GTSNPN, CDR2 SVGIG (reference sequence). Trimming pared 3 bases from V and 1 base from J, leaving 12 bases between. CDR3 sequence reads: CAWSTGQTNTEAFF. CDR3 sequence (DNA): TGTGCCTGGAGCACCGGACAGACGAACACTGAAGCTTTCTTT.

The CDR3: CASSISRVEQFF. The CDR3 DNA sequence: TGTGCCAGTAGTATATCTCGGGTTGAGCAGTTCTTC. The chain recombines TRBV19 with TRBJ2-1; D gene unclear. V was trimmed by 2 bases and J by 9 bases, leaving 8 bases between them. This CDR3 contains 12 residues. Germline V lookup: CDR1 LNHDA, CDR2 SQIVND (reference sequence).

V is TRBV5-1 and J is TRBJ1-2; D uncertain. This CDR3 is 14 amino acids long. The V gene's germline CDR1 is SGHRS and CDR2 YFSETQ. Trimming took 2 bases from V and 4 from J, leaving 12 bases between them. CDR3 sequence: CASSFSTELYGYTF. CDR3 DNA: TGCGCCAGCAGCTTCTCGACGGAACTCTATGGCTACACCTTC.

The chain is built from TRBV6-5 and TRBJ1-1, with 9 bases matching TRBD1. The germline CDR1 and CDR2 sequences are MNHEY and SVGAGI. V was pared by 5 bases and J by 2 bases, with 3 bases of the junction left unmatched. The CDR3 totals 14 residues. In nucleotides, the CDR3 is TGTGCCAGCAGTCGGGACAGGGCTAACACTGAAGCTTTCTTT. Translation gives CASSRDRANTEAFF.

Here the CDR3 DNA reads TGTGCCAGCAGCTTTGGCAGGGGACACTCTGGAAACACCATATATTTT. It specifies CASSFGRGHSGNTIYF. V gene TRBV7-2 combines with J gene TRBJ1-3; D perhaps matches TRBD1 (6 bases). Per the germline V gene, CDR1 is SGHTA and CDR2 is FQGNSA. The CDR3 covers 16 residues. V shed 3 bases and J shed 0 bases, with 12 bases lying between them.

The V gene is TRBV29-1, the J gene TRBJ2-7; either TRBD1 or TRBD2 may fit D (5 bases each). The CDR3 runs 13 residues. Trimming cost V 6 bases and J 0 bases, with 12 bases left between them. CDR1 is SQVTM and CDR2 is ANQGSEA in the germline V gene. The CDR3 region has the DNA TGCAGCGTGGGGGTGACAGCCTCCTACGAGCAGTACTTC. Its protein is CSVGVTASYEQYF.

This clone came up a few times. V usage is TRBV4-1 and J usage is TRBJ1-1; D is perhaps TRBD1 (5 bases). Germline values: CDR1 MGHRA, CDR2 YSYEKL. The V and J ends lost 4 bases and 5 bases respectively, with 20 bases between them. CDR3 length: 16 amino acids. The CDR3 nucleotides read TGCGCCAGCAGCCTAACGGGCTTGACAGTTGTAACTGAAGCTTTCTTT. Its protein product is CASSLTGLTVVTEAFF.

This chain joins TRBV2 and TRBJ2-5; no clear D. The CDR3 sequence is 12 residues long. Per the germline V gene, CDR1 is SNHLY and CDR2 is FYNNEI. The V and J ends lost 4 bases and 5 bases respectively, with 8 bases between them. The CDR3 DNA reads TGTGCCAGCAGTGTAGGCTATGAGACCCAGTACTTC. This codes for CASSVGYETQYF.

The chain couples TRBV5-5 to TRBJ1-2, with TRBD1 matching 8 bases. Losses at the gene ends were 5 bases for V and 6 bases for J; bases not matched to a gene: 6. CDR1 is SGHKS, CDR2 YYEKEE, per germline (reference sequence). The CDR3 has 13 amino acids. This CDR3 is CASSFDRGHGYTF. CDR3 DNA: TGTGCCAGCAGTTTTGACAGGGGTCATGGCTACACCTTC.

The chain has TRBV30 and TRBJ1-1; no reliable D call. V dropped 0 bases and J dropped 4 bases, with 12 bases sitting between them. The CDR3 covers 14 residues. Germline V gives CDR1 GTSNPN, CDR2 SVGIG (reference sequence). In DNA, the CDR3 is TGTGCCTGGAGTGTGTGGGGAGTTGGCACTGAAGCTTTCTTT. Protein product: CAWSVWGVGTEAFF. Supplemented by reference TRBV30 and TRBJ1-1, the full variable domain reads SQTIHQWPATLVQPVGSPLSLECTVEGTSNPNLYWYRQAAGRGLQLLFYSVGIGQISSEVPQNLSASRPQDRQFILSSKKLLLSDSGFYLCAWSVWGVGTEAFFGQGTRLTVV.

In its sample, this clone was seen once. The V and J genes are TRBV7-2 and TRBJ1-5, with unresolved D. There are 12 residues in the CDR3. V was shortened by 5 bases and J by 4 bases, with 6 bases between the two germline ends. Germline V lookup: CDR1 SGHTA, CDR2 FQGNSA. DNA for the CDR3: TGTGCCAGCAGCCCCCCAAATCAGCCCCAGCATTTT. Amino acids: CASSPPNQPQHF. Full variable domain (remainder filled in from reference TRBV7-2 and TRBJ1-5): GAGVSQSPSNKVTEKGKDVELRCDPISGHTALYWYRQSLGQGLEFLIYFQGNSAPDKSGLPSDRFSAERTGGSVSTLTIQRTQQEDSAVYLCASSPPNQPQHFGDGTRLSIL.

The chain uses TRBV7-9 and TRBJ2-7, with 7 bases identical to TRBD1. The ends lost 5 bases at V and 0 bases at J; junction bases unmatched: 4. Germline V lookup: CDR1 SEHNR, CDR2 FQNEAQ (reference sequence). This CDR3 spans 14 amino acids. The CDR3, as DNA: TGTGCCAGCAGCGCGTGGGACAGCTCCTACGAGCAGTACTTC. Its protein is CASSAWDSSYEQYF.

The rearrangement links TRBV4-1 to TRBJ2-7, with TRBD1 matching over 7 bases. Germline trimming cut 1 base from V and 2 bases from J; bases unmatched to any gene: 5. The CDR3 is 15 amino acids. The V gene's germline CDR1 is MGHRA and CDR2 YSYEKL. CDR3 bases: TGCGCCAGCAGCCAAGGAGGGGGCCCGACCTACGAGCAGTACTTC. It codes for CASSQGGGPTYEQYF.

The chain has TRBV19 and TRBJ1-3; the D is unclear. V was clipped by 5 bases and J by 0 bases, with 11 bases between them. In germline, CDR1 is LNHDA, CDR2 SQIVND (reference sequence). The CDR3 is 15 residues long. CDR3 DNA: TGTGCCAGTAGTTCGGGCCTTTTCTCTGGAAACACCATATATTTT. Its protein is CASSSGLFSGNTIYF.

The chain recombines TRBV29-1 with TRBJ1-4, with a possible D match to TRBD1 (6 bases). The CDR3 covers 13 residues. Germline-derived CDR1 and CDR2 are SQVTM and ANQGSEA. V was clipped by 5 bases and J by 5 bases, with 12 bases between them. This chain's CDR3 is CSVLKGVNEKLFF. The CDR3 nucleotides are TGCAGCGTTTTGAAGGGGGTAAATGAAAAACTGTTTTTT.

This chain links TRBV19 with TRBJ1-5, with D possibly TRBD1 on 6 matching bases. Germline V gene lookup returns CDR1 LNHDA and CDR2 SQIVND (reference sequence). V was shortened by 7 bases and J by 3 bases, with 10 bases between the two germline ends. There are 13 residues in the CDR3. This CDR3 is CASKRDNNQPQHF. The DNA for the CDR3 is TGTGCCAGTAAGAGGGACAACAATCAGCCCCAGCATTTT.

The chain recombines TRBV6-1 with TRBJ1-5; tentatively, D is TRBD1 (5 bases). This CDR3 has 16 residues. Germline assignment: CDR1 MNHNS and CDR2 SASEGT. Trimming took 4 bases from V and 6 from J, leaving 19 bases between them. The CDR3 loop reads CASSVSGTQWGQPQHF. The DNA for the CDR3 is TGTGCCAGCAGTGTCTCCGGGACCCAATGGGGTCAGCCCCAGCATTTT.

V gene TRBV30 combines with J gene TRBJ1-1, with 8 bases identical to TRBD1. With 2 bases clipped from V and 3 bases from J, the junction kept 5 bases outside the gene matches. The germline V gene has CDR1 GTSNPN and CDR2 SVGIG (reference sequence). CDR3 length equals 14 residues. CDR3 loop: CAWSPGGLDTEAFF. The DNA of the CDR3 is TGTGCCTGGAGTCCAGGGGGCTTAGACACTGAAGCTTTCTTT.